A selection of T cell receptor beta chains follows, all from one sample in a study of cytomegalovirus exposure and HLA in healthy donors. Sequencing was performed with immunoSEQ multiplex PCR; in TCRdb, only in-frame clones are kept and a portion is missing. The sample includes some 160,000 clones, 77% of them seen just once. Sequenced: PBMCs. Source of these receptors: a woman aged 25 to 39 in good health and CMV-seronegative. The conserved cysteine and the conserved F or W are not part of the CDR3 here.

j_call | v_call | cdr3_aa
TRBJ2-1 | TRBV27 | ASSFGTSGPAPF
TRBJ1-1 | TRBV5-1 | ASSLGPQQGVTTEAF
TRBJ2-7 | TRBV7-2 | ASSLKAREQY
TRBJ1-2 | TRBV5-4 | ASARDNSYGYT
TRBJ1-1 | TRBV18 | ASSPEQEPDSEAF
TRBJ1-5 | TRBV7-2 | ASSLGQGAQPQH
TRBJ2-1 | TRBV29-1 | SVDRTSDLNNEQF
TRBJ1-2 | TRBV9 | ASSEGGTGVDGYT
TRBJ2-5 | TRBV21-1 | ASSSLGAPETQY
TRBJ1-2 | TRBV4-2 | ASSLDRVGYGYT
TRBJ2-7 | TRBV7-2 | ASSWGGPPYEQY
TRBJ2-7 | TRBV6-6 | ASSFTGQGFEQY
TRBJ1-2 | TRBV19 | ASSIDMWADYGYT
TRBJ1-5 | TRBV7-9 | ASSPLAPNQPQH
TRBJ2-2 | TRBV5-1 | ASSYAGADTGELF
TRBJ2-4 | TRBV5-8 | ASRRTRRALAKNIQY
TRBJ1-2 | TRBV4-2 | ASSQDEPNYGYT
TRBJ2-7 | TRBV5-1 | ASSLATGNTYEQY
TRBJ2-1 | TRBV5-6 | ASSFGQGTGDEQF
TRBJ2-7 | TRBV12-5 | ASGSPQRDTLSYEQY
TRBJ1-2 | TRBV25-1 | ASSETGRGGVYGYT
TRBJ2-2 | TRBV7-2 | ASSLRGDTGELF
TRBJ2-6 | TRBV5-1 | ASSLRSQGRTGANVLT
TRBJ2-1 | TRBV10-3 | AINKGGQGFNEQF
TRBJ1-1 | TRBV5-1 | ASSLTGANTEAF
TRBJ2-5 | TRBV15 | ATSRDRGLETQY
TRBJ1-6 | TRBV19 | ASSILDNSPLH
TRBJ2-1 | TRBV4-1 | ASSQGPGLAVYNEQF
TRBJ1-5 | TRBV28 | ASGSPGTAYYSNQPQH
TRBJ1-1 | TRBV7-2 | ASSLLWNTEAF
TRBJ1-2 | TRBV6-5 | ASSYVLTGVSYGYT
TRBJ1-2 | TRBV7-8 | ASSLGRDINYGYT
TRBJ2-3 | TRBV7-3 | ASSFGPLGTDTQY
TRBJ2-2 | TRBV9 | ASSVVRGGTGELF
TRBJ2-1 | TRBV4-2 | ASSQVSGTSYNEQF
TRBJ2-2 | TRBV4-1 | ASSQGDSANTGELF
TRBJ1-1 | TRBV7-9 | ASSSDRATDEAF
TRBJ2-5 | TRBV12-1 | ASSFSRLAGPQETQY
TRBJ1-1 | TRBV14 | ASSRGAAMGPEAF
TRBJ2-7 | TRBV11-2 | ALEAENYEQY
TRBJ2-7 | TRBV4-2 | ASSHQSSGRSSYEQY
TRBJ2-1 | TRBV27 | ASSYTPTGLNNEQF
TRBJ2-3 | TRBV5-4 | ASSLDSQGNTQY
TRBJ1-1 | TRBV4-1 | ASSQQLRGGNTEAF
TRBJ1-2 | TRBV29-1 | SVDGAVRGYT
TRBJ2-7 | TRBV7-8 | ASSLAGPTYEQY
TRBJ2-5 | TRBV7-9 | ASSDPGVETQY
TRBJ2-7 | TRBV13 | ASSSRDRNYEQY
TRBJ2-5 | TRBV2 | ASSGRTGTSGRLETQY
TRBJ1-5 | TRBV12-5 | ASGLALNQPQH
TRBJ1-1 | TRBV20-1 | SGGAEAF
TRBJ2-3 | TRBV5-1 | ASSLDGDTQY
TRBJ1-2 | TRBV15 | ATSRGTPNYGYT
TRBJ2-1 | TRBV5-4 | ASSFGSADYNEQF
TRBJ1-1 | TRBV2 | ASRYLGREAF